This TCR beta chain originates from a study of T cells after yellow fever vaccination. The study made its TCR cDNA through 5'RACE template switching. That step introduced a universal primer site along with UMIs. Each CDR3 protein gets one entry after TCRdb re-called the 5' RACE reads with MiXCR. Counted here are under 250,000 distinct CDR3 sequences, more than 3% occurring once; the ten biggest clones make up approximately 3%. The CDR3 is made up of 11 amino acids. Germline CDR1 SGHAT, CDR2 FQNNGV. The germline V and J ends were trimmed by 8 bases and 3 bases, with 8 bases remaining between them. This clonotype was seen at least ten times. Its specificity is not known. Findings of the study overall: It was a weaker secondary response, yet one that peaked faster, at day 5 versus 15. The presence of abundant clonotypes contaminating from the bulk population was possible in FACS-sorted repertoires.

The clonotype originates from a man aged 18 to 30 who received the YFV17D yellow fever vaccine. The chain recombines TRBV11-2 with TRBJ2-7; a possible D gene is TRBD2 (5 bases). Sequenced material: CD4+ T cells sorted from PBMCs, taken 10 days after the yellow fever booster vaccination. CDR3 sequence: CASVRGYEQYF. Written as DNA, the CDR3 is TGTGCCAGCGTCCGGGGCTACGAGCAGTACTTC.